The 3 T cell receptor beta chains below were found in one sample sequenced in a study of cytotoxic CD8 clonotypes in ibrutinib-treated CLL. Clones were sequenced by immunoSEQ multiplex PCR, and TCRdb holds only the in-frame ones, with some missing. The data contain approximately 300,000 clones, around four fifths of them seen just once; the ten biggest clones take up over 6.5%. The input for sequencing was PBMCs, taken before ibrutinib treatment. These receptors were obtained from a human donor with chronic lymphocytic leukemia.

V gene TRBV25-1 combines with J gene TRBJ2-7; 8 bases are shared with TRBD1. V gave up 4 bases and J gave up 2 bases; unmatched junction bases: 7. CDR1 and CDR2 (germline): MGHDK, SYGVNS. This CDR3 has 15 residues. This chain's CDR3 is CASSATGQGAYEQYF. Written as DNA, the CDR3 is TGTGCCAGCAGTGCCACCGGACAGGGTGCCTACGAGCAGTACTTC.

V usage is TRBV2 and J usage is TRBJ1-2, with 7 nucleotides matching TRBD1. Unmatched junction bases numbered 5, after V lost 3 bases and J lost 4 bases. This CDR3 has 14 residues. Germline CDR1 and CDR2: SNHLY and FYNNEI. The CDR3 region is CASSDRGSPYGYTF. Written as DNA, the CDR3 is TGTGCCAGCAGTGACAGGGGGTCCCCCTATGGCTACACCTTC.

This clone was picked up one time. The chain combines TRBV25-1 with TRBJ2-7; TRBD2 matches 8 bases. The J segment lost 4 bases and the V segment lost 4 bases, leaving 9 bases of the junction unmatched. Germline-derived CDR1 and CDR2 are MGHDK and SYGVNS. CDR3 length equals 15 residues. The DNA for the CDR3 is TGTGCCAGCAGTGGGACCGGGACTAGTTTTTACGAGCAGTACTTC. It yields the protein CASSGTGTSFYEQYF.